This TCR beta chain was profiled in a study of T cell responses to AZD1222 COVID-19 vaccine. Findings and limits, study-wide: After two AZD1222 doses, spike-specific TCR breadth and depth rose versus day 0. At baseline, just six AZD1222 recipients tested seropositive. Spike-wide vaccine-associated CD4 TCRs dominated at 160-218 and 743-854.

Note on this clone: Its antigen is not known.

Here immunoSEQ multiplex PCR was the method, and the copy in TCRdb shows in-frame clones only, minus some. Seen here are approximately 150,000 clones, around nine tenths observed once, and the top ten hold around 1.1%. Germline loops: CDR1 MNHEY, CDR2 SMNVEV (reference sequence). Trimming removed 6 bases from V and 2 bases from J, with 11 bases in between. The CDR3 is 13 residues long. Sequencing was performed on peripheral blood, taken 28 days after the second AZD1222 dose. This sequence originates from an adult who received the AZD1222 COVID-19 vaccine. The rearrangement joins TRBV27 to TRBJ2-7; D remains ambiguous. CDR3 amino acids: CASSPTVAYEQYF. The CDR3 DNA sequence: TGTGCCAGCAGCCCAACAGTGGCCTACGAGCAGTACTTC.